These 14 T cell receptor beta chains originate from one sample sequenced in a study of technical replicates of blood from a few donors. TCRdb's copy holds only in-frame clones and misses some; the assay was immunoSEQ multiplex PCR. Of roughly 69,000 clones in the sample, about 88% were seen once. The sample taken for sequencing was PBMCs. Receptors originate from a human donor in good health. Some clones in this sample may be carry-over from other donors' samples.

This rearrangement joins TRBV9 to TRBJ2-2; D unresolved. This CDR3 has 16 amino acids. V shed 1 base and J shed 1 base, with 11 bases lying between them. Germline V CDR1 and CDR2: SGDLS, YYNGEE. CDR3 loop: CASSVRLEENTGELFF. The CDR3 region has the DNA TGTGCCAGCAGCGTAAGACTTGAGGAGAACACCGGGGAGCTGTTTTTT.

CDR3 DNA: TGTGCCAGCAGCTTGTCGGGGGGAAACACCGGGGAGCTGTTTTTT. It specifies CASSLSGGNTGELFF. The chain carries TRBV5-4 and TRBJ2-2; 7 nucleotides agree with TRBD2. Germline CDR1 reads SGHNT; CDR2 reads YYREEE (reference sequence). There are 15 residues in the CDR3. The V segment lost 1 base and the J segment 2 bases; nucleotides outside the gene matches: 2.

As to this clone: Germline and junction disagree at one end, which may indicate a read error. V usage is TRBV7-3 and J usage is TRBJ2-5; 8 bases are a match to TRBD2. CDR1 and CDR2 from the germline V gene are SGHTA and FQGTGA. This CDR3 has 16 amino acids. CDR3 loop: CASSLGSGGVQETRYF. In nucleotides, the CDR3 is TGTGCCAGCAGCTTAGGGAGCGGGGGTGTCCAAGAGACCCGGTACTTC.

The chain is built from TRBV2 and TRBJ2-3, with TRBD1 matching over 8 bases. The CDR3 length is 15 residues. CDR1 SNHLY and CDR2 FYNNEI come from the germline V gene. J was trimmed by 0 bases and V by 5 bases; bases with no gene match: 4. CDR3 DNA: TGTGCCAGCAGTAAAGACAGGGGAAGCACAGATACGCAGTATTTT. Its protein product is CASSKDRGSTDTQYF.

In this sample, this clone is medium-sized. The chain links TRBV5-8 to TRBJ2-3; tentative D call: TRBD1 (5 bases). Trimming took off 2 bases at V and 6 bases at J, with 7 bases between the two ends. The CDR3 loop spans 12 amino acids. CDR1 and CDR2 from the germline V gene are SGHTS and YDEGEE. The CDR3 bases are TGTGCCAGCAGCTTATGGGGCGATACGCAGTATTTT. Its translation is CASSLWGDTQYF.

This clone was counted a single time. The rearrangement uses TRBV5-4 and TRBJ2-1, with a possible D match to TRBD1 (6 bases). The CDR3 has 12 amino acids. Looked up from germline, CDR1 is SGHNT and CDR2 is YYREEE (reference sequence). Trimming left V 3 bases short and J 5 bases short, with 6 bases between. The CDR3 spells CASSWDNNEQFF. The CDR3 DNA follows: TGTGCCAGCAGCTGGGACAACAATGAGCAGTTCTTC.

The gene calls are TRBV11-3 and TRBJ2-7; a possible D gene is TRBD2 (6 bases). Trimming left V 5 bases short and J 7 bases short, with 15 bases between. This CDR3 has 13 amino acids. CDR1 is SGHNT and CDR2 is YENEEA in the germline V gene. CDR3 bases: TGTGCCAGCAGCCCTGGGACCGGGGGTGAGCAGTACTTC. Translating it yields CASSPGTGGEQYF. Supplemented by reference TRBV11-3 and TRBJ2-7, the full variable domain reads EAGVVQSPRYKIIEKKQPVAFWCNPISGHNTLYWYLQNLGQGPELLIRYENEEAVDDSQLPKDRFSAERLKGVDSTLKIQPAELGDSAVYLCASSPGTGGEQYFGPGTRLTVT.

CDR3 nucleotide sequence: TGTGCCAGCAGTGGTGGCGGGTCGAGCACAGATACGCAGTATTTT. It yields the protein CASSGGGSSTDTQYF. The V and J genes are TRBV2 and TRBJ2-3; D possibly corresponds to TRBD2 (5 bases). Germline V gene sequence: CDR1 SNHLY, CDR2 FYNNEI. This CDR3 comprises 15 residues. The V end lost 4 bases, the J end lost 0 bases, and 11 bases lay between the germline ends.

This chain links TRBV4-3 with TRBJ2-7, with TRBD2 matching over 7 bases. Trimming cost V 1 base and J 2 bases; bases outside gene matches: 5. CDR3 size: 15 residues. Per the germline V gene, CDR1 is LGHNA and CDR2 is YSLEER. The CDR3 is CASSQAHGGTYEQYF. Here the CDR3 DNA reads TGCGCCAGCAGCCAAGCGCACGGGGGGACCTACGAGCAGTACTTC.

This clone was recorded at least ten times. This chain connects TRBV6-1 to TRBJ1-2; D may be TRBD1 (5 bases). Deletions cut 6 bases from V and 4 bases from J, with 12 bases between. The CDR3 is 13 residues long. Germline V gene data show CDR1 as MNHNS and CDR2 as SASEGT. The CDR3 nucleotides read TGTGCCAGCAGCCCCGGGGACTTCTATGGCTACACCTTC. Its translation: CASSPGDFYGYTF.

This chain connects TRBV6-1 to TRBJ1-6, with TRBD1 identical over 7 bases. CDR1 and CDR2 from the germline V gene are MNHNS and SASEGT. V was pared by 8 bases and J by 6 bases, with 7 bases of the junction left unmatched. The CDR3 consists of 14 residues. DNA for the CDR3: TGTGCCAGCTCCCAGGGACAGTTTAATTCACCCCTCCACTTT. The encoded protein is CASSQGQFNSPLHF.

DNA for the CDR3: TGTGCCATCAGTGAGTCCAGGGGCTATGGCTACACCTTC. Amino acids: CAISESRGYGYTF. The chain uses TRBV10-3 and TRBJ1-2; perhaps TRBD1 as D (6 bases). This CDR3 is 13 amino acids long. V lost 0 bases and J lost 4, with 6 bases in between. Per germline, CDR1 ENHRY and CDR2 SYGVKD.

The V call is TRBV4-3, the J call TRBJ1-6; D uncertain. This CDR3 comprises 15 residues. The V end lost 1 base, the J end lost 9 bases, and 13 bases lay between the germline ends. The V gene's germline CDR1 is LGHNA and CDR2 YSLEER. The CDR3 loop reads CASSQVGREGSPLHF. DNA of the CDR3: TGCGCCAGCAGCCAAGTGGGCCGCGAGGGTTCACCCCTCCACTTT.

CDR3 DNA: TGTGCCAGTAGTTCGACAGAACTCTTCTACAATGAGCAGTTCTTC. Protein product: CASSSTELFYNEQFF. The chain is built from TRBV19 and TRBJ2-1, with D perhaps TRBD1 (5 bases). Deletions cut 5 bases from V and 3 bases from J, with 14 bases between. The CDR3 length is 15 residues. Germline V gives CDR1 LNHDA, CDR2 SQIVND (reference sequence).